This TCR beta chain was sequenced in a study of T cells in Graves' hyperthyroidism and ophthalmopathy. This clonotype showed up just a few times. Amplification yielded TCR beta CDR3 regions, with RNA transcripts as the source. Primed by the HTBI set, a first-round RT-PCR was run on the TCR CDR3. Via MiXCR, TCRdb re-called the multiplex PCR reads, giving one row per CDR3 protein. The sample yields hundreds of thousands of distinct CDR3 sequences, more than 11% seen once. This CDR3 contains 17 residues. The germline CDR1 and CDR2 sequences are SEHNR and FQNEAQ (reference sequence). Losses at the gene ends were 5 bases for V and 5 bases for J; bases not matched to a gene: 11.

The V call is TRBV7-9, the J call TRBJ2-3; 12 nucleotides match TRBD2. The sequenced material came from blood. This receptor was obtained from a woman aged 30 to 39 with Graves' hyperthyroidism. This CDR3 reads CASSPATSGRTRDTQYF. The DNA of the CDR3 is TGTGCCAGCAGCCCCGCTACTAGCGGGAGGACCAGAGATACGCAGTATTTT.